Following are 8 T cell receptor beta chains from one sample sequenced in a study of post-analysis software for immune sequencing data. Study results and limitations: When patients were compared with controls, 4 or 5 TRBV segments were more frequent, TRBV5-6, TRBV5-1 and TRBV20-1 among them.

No antigen has been identified for these receptors. Carried by the TCR beta cDNA libraries were unique molecular identifiers. From the PCR reads, TCRdb called clonotypes with MiXCR, one entry per CDR3 protein. The sample has approximately 440,000 distinct CDR3 sequences; roughly 45% are singletons. Specimen: blood. The source is a girl between 10 and 17 years old with multiple sclerosis.

The chain employs TRBV27 and TRBJ2-5, with unresolved D. Trimming pared 2 bases from V and 4 bases from J, leaving 11 bases between. CDR1 is MNHEY and CDR2 is SMNVEV in the germline V gene (reference sequence). The length of the CDR3 is 14 residues. CDR3 loop: CASSLMDARETQYF. In nucleotides, the CDR3 is TGTGCCAGCAGTTTAATGGACGCTAGAGAGACCCAGTACTTC.

This clonotype has a handful of counts. V and J are TRBV27 and TRBJ2-1, with 15 positions matching TRBD2. This CDR3 comprises 17 residues. Germline CDR1 reads MNHEY; CDR2 reads SMNVEV (reference sequence). V lost 6 bases, J lost 7 bases, and 10 bases stayed unmatched. The CDR3 is CASSTLGTSGRRNEQFF. CDR3 nucleotide sequence: TGTGCCAGCAGCACTCTCGGGACTAGCGGGAGGCGGAATGAGCAGTTCTTC.

In its sample, this clonotype was seen a few times. V and J are TRBV29-1 and TRBJ2-3; D possibly corresponds to TRBD1 (5 bases). The CDR3 is made up of 20 amino acids. The germline gives CDR1 SQVTM, CDR2 ANQGSEA. V lost 1 base and J lost 0, with 26 bases in between. The CDR3 reads CSVEASGQVSRQGSTDTQYF. In DNA form, the CDR3 reads TGCAGCGTTGAAGCCTCCGGGCAGGTATCGCGCCAGGGTAGCACAGATACGCAGTATTTT.

This clonotype was observed a few times. This sequence joins TRBV27 and TRBJ2-5; 7 bases agree with TRBD2. The end of the DNA aligns better with TRBJ2-7, so the J call may be wrong. Germline assignment: CDR1 MNHEY and CDR2 SMNVEV (reference sequence). This CDR3 has 15 residues. In DNA, the CDR3 is TGTGCCAGCAGCCCTGTTCCAGCGGGGCCGTACGAGCAGTACTTC. It is translated as CASSPVPAGPYEQYF.

The chain carries TRBV29-1 and TRBJ2-7; no reliable D call. The germline V gene encodes CDR1 SQVTM and CDR2 ANQGSEA. The CDR3 runs 13 residues. The V end lost 1 base, the J end lost 4 bases, and 11 bases lay between the germline ends. In DNA form, the CDR3 reads TGCAGCGTTGAAGTCCCGGAGAGTTACGAGCAGTACTTC. Encoded protein: CSVEVPESYEQYF.

With respect to this clonotype: Just one base apart from a much larger clone, this may be a read error. This chain joins TRBV10-3 and TRBJ2-5, with unresolved D. The ends were cut back, 2 bases at V and 3 bases at J, with 7 bases in the middle. In germline, CDR1 is ENHRY, CDR2 SYGVKD. The CDR3 runs 13 residues. CDR3 protein: CAISEGRKETQYF. The CDR3 region has the DNA TGTGCCATCAGTGAGGGCAGGAAAGAGACCCAGTACTTC.

The chain employs TRBV4-1 and TRBJ1-6, with 9 positions matching TRBD1. Germline trimming cut 1 base from V and 10 bases from J; bases unmatched to any gene: 11. There are 17 residues in the CDR3. From germline, CDR1 is MGHRA and CDR2 YSYEKL. The CDR3: CASSQGDGDRVGSPLHF. The CDR3 coding sequence is TGCGCCAGCAGCCAAGGAGATGGGGACAGGGTTGGCTCACCCCTCCACTTT.

This clonotype was seen more than once but under ten times. At one boundary the junction diverges from the germline segment, which might be a read error. CDR3 DNA: TGTAGTGCTATAAACCCTATGGCGGGAACCCACAATGAGCAGTTCTTC. Residues: CSAINPMAGTHNEQFF. The chain uses TRBV20-1 and TRBJ2-1; perhaps TRBD2 as D (6 bases). Germline CDR1 is DFQATT and CDR2 is SNEGSKA (reference sequence). The CDR3 runs 16 residues.